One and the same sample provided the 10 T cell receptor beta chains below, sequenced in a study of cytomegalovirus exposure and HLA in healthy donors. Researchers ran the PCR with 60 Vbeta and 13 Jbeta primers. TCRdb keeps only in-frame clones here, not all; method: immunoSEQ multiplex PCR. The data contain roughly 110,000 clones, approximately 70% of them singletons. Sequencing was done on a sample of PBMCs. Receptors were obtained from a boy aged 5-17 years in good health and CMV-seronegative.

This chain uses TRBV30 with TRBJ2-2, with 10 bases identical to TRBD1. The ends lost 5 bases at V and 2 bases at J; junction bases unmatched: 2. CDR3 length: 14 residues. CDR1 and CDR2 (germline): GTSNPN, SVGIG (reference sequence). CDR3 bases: TGTGCCTGGGACAGGGGGCAAAACACCGGGGAGCTGTTTTTT. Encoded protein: CAWDRGQNTGELFF.

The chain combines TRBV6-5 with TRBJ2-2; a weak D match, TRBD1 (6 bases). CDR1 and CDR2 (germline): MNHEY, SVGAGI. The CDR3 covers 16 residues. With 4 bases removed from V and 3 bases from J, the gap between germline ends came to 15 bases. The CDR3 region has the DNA TGTGCCAGCAGTTTAAACAGGGAAGGGTACACCGGGGAGCTGTTTTTT. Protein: CASSLNREGYTGELFF.

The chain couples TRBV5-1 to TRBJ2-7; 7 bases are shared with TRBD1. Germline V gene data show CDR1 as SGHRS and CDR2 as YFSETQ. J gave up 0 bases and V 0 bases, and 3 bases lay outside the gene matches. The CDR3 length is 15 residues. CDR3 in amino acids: CASSLGQGVSYEQYF. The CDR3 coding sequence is TGCGCCAGCAGCTTGGGACAGGGAGTCTCCTACGAGCAGTACTTC.

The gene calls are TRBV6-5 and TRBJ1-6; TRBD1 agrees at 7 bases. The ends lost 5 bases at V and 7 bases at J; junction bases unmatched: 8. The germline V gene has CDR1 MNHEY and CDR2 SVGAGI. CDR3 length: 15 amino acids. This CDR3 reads CASSGEGQLNSPLHF. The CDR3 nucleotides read TGTGCCAGCAGTGGAGAGGGACAGCTCAATTCACCCCTCCACTTT.

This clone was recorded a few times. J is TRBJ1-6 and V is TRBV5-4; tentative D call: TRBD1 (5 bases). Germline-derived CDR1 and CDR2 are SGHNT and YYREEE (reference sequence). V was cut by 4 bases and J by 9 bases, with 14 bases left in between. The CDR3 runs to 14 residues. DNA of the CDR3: TGTGCCAGCAGCCTAGACAGAGAGGTTTCACCCCTCCACTTT. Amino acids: CASSLDREVSPLHF.

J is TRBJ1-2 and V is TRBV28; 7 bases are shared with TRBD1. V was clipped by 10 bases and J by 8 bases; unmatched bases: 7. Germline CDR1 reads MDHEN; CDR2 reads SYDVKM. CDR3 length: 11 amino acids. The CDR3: CATRGQRGYTF. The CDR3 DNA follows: TGTGCCACCCGGGGACAGAGGGGCTACACCTTC.

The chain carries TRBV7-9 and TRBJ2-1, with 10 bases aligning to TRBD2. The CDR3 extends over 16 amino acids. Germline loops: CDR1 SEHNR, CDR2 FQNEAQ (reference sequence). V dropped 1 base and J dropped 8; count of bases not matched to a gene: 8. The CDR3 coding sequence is TGTGCCAGCAGCTTAGGTTTCCCTCTAGCGGGAGATGAGCAGTTCTTC. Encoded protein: CASSLGFPLAGDEQFF.

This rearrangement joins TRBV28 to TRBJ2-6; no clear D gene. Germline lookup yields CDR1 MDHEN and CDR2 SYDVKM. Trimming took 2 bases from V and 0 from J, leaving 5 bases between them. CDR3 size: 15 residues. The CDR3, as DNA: TGTGCCAGCAGTTTACCCCTCTCTGGGGCCAACGTCCTGACTTTC. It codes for CASSLPLSGANVLTF.

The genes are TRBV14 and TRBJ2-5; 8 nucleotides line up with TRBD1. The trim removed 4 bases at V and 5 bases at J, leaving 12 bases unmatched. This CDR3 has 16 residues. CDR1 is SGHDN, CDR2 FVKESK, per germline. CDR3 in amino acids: CASSPGRTGSFETQYF. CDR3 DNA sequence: TGTGCCAGCAGCCCGGGGCGGACAGGGAGTTTCGAGACCCAGTACTTC.

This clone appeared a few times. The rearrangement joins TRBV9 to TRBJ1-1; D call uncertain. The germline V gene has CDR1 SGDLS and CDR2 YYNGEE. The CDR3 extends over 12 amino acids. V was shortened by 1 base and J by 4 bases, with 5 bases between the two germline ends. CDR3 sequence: CASSVSGTEAFF. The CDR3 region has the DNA TGTGCCAGCAGCGTATCGGGCACTGAAGCTTTCTTT. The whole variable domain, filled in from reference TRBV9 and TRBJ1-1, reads DSGVTQTPKHLITATGQRVTLRCSPRSGDLSVYWYQQSLDQGLQFLIQYYNGEERAKGNILERFSAQQFPDLHSELNLSSLELGDSALYFCASSVSGTEAFFGQGTRLTVV.